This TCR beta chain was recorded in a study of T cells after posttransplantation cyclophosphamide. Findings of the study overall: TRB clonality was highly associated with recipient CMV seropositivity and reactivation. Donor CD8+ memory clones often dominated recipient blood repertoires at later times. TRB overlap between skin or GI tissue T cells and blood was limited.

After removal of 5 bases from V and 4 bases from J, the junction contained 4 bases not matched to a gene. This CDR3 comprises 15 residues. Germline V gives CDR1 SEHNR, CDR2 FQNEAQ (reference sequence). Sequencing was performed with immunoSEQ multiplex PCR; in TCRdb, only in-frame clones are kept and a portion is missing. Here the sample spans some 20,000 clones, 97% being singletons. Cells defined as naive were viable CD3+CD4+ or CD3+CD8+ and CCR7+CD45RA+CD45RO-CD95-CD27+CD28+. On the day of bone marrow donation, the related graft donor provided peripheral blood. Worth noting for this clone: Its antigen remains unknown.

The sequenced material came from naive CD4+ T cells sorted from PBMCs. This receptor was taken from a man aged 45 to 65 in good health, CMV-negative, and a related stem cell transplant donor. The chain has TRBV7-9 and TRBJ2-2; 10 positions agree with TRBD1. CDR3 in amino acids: CASSTRTGGTGELFF. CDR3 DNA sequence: TGTGCCAGCAGCACTAGGACAGGGGGCACCGGGGAGCTGTTTTTT.